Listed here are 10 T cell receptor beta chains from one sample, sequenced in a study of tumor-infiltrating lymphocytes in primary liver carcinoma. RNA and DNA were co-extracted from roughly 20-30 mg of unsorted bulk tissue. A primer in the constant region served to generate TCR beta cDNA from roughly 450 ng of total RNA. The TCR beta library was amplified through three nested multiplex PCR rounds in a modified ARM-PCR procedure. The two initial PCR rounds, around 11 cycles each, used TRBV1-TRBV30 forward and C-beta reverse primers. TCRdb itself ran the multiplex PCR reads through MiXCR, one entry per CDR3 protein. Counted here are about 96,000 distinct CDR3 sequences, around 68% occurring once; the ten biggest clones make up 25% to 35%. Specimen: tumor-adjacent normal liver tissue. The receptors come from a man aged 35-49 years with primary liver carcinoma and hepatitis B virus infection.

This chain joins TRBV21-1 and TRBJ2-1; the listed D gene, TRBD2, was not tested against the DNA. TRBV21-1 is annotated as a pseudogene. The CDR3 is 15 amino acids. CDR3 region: CASSRLANLGNEQFF. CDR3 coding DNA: TGTGCCAGCAGCAGACTAGCGAACCTTGGGAATGAGCAGTTCTTC.

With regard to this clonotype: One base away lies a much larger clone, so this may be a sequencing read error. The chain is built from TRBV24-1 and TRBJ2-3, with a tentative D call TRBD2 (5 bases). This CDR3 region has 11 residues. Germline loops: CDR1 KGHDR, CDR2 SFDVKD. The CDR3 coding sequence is TGTGTCACCGGGGTCTCCTCCGGGGAGTATTTT. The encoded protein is CVTGVSSGEYF.

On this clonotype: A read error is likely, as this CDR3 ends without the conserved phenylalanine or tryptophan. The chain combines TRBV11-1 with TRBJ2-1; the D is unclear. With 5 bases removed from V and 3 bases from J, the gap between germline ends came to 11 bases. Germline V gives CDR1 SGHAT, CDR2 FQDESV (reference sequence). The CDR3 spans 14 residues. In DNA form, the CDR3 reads TGTGCCAGCAGCCTCGCGACTGGCTACAATGAGCAGTTCTTA. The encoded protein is CASSLATGYNEQFL.

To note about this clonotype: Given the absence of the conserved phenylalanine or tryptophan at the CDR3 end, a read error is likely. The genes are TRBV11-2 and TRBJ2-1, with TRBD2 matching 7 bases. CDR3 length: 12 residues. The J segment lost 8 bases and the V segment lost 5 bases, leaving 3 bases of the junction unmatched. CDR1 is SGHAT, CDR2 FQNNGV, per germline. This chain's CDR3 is CASSLAGDEQFL. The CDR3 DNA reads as TGTGCCAGCAGCCTGGCGGGGGATGAGCAGTTCCTC.

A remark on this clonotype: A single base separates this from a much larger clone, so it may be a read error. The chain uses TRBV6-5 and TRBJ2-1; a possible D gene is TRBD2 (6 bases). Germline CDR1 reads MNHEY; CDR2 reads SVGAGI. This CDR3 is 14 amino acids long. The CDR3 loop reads CACSPLANYNEQFF. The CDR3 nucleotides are TGTGCCTGCAGTCCCCTAGCGAATTACAATGAGCAGTTCTTC.

The CDR3 DNA follows: TGCAGCGTTGAATTGACGGATACCTCCTACAATGATCAATTCTTC. Translating gives CSVELTDTSYNDQFF. The J gene is TRBJ2-1, the V gene TRBV29-1; unclear D gene. This CDR3 has 15 amino acids. The V end lost 2 bases, the J end lost 16 bases, and 27 bases lay between the germline ends. Germline values: CDR1 SQVTM, CDR2 ANQGSEA.

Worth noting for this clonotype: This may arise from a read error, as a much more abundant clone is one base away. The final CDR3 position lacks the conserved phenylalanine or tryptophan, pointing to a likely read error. The CDR3 is CASRETGVPYGYTL. CDR3 nucleotides: TGCGCCAGCAGGGAAACAGGGGTCCCCTATGGCTACACCCTC. The chain couples TRBV10-2 to TRBJ1-2; 7 bases are a match to TRBD1. This CDR3 has 14 amino acids. V lost 6 bases to trimming and J lost 4 bases; unmatched junction nucleotides: 8. Germline V gene data show CDR1 as WSHSY and CDR2 as SAAADI.

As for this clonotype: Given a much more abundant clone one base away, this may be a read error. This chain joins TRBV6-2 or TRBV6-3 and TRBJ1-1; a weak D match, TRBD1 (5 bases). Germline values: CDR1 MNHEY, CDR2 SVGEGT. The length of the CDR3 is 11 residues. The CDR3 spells CASSQGAEAYF. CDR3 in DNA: TGTGCCAGCAGTCAGGGCGCTGAAGCTTACTTT.

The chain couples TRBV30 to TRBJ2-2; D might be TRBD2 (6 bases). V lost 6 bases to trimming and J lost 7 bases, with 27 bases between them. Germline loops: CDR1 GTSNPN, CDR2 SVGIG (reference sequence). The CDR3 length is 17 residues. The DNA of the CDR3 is TGTGCCTGTCTGGGACTCAGCAGCCAAGGACAAGGCGGGGAGCTGTTTTTT. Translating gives CACLGLSSQGQGGELFF.

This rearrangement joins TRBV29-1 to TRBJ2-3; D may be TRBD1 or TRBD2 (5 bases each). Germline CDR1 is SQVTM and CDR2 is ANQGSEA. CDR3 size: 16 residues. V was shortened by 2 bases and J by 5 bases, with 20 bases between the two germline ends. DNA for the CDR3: TGCAGCGTTGAACTCCGGGAAAGGGGAGTTGAAGATACGCAGTATTTT. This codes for CSVELRERGVEDTQYF.